Detailed here is one T cell receptor beta chain. The CDR3 is 14 residues long. V was clipped by 6 bases and J by 5 bases; unmatched bases: 9. Per the germline V gene, CDR1 is SGHTA and CDR2 is FQGTGA. TCRdb used MiXCR to reprocess the RT-PCR reads, holding one entry per CDR3 protein. The sample lists approximately 37,000 distinct CDR3 sequences; under 35% were seen once. The data are from a study of patients and donors after allogeneic stem cell transplantation. Sequences were obtained from blood, either unsorted or a sorted T cell fraction (not recorded which). The chain combines TRBV7-3 with TRBJ1-1, with 7 bases matching TRBD1. This TCR derives from a human donor who was either an allogeneic HSCT recipient or a stem cell or donor lymphocyte infusion donor (not recorded which). It is not recorded whose cells these are; they may come from a transplant donor. The CDR3 protein is CASSRQGRETEAFF. DNA of the CDR3: TGTGCCAGCAGTCGACAGGGAAGGGAAACTGAAGCTTTCTTT.